This TCR beta chain was retrieved from a study of CD4 T cells in relation to SARS-CoV-2 and coronaviruses (dated by TCRdb to about 2021). Regarding the research as a whole: In the ViraFEST assay, PBMCs were cultured with antigen for roughly eleven days, after which TCR beta CDR3s were sequenced to identify clonal expansions specific to the antigen. The Adaptive Biotechnologies TCR-sequencing kit was used for samples from a few pre-COVID donors and for the naive versus memory experiments, whereas the other data were Illumina-based. An HIV-1 Nef peptide pool or a no-peptide culture served as the negative reference condition. Using patient-derived lymphoblastoid cell lines, the shared crossreactive spike epitopes were mapped to their HLA restriction. Expansion assays from other donors in the study were sequenced with a different, Illumina-based TCR-beta assay. At the level of individual TCR clonotypes, the study measured memory CD4+ T cell crossreactivity between SARS-CoV-2 spike protein and common cold coronavirus spike proteins. What the authors observed across the whole study: No donor contributed both pre-pandemic and post-infection samples, which limited tracing the source of pre-existing responses. In around three fifths of donors, memory CD4+ clonotypes turned up that crossrecognized SARS-CoV-2 and at least one common cold coronavirus spike. Because the crossreactivity analysis focused on spike protein, crossreactivity against other viral proteins was not assessed. Significantly weaker SARS-CoV-2-driven expansion was shown by crossreactive clones than by monoreactive clones, consistent with antigenic imprinting. The study was constrained by small numbers of patients and of tested TCRs.

CD4+ T cells from unexposed donors were collected before the COVID-19 pandemic (2011-2018). After around ten days of culture, CD4+ T cells were isolated with the EasySep CD4+ T cell isolation kit. As cell number allowed, CD4+ T cells from unexposed donors were tested for reactivity to SARS-CoV-2 S and N and to four common cold coronavirus spike pools. Each well received 1.5 million to 2.5 million PBMCs, cultured in IMDM supplemented with approximately 5% human AB serum and around 9 IU/ml IL-2. Half of the culture medium was replaced with fresh IL-2-containing medium on days 3 and 7. In general, triplicate replicate wells were used for every peptide culture condition. The leukapheresis product for the unexposed donors was obtained through commercial purchase. Ficoll-Paque PLUS gradient centrifugation was used to isolate PBMCs from either whole blood or leukapheresis product. PBMCs were either cryopreserved at -140 degrees C or used fresh in the expansion assay. The QIAamp Micro DNA Kit was used to extract genomic DNA from the CD4+ T cells.

Libraries came from the immunoSEQ multiplex PCR assay. Regarding the original processing steps: During preprocessing, nonproductive sequences were removed, along with CDR3s that did not begin with C, did not end with F or W, or were shorter than 7 amino acids. Antigen-specific clonotypes were called with the MANAFEST web app, based on expansion relative to reference and other culture wells. A clone counted as positive if significantly expanded in 2 of 3 replicate wells versus the reference culture at FDR below 0.05. A further requirement for positive clones was significant expansion compared with all other tandem wells, along with an odds ratio above 5. Pairwise Levenshtein distance, computed with the stringdist R package after three terminal residues were trimmed from each end, was used as the measure of CDR3 homology. TCRdb re-hosts the immuneACCESS table, in-frame sequences only. Its copies lack some clones; in the studies checked, an unresolved V gene accounts for under half of them, and the cause for the rest is not known. That table furnishes V, J and clone size, whereas the DNA furnished D and trimming. The sample table records tens of thousands of clones; about 70% of these occur just once. The leading ten clones occupy about 15% of the sample.

V drops 1 base and J drops 3 bases, leaving 6 bases in between. Taken from cysteine to phenylalanine, the CDR3 has 14 residues. The entry retains the CDR3 DNA only, 42 bases that are in frame from base 1. The germline V gene (reference sequence) yields LNHDA for CDR1 and SQIVND for CDR2. This clone was counted between two and nine times. What antigen it recognizes has not been identified. The record has no base qualities; no much larger clone is one base away. The rearranged chain carries TRBV19 and TRBJ2-2, and perhaps TRBD2 as D gene, on 6 matching bases. Sequencing input: CD4+ T cells from PBMCs, cultured in vitro. The clonotype originates from a human donor in good health. The CDR3 region has the sequence CASSIAGDTGELFF. The nucleotide sequence reads as follows: TGTGCCAGTAGTATAGCGGGGGACACCGGGGAGCTGTTTTTT.